A selection of T cell receptor beta chains follows, all from one sample in a study of Graves' ophthalmopathy and Graves' hyperthyroidism. TCRdb itself ran the multiplex PCR reads through MiXCR, one entry per CDR3 protein. The sample has roughly 600,000 distinct CDR3 sequences, approximately 37% seen once. What was sequenced was peripheral blood or thyroid tissue (not recorded which). The receptors originated from an adult man with Graves' hyperthyroidism. CDR3s include the opening cysteine and the closing phenylalanine or tryptophan. A D gene is named only where the DNA matches it firmly. Part of the rows lack a size; the others show once, few, many or a class for expanded clones.

clone_size d_call j_call v_call cdr3_nt cdr3_aa
few TRBD1 TRBJ2-5 TRBV28 TGTGCCAGCAGTCCGGCCGGGACAGAGCAAGAGACCCAGTACTTC CASSPAGTEQETQYF
. . TRBJ2-2 TRBV29-1 TGCAGCGGTACCCATTCCGCGAACACCGGGGAGCTGTTTTTT CSGTHSANTGELFF
many TRBD1 TRBJ2-5 TRBV7-7 TGTGCTAGCAGCCCCCCTGGGACAGGAGAGACCCAGTACTTC CASSPPGTGETQYF
few TRBD2 TRBJ2-3 TRBV24-1 TGTGCCACCAGTGCGGGAGCGGGAGGGCCGAAGGCAGATACGCAGTATTTT CATSAGAGGPKADTQYF
many . TRBJ1-3 TRBV9 TGTGCCAGCAGCGTAGATTTAGACACCATATATTTT CASSVDLDTIYF
few . TRBJ1-5 TRBV2 TGTGCCAGCAGTTTAATCGGCAGGGCAAATCAGCCCCAGCATTTT CASSLIGRANQPQHF
few . TRBJ1-6 TRBV28 TGTGCCAGCAAGGGCAGGTCCCCGTTTAATTCACCCCTCCACTTT CASKGRSPFNSPLHF
. TRBD2 TRBJ2-5 TRBV3-1 TGTGCCAGCAGCCTTTTCTCGACTAGCGGAAAAGAGACCCAGTACTTC CASSLFSTSGKETQYF
many TRBD1 TRBJ1-5 TRBV29-1 TGCAGCGCCGCAGGGGGCACAAATCAGCCCCAGCATTTT CSAAGGTNQPQHF
. TRBD1 TRBJ2-7 TRBV14 TGTGCCAGCAGCCAAGTCGGACAGGGAATAGATGAGCAGTACTTC CASSQVGQGIDEQYF
many . TRBJ2-5 TRBV20-1 TGCAGTGCTAGAGATGGGGGTACCGGGGAGACCCAGTACTTC CSARDGGTGETQYF
many . TRBJ2-7 TRBV4-2 TGTGCCAGCAGCCAAGATCGGGGGCCGCGGGAGCAGTACTTC CASSQDRGPREQYF
. TRBD1 TRBJ2-5 TRBV2 TGTGCCAGCAGTCCGACAGGGGACGACCAAGAGACCCAGTACTTC CASSPTGDDQETQYF
. . TRBJ2-2 TRBV5-1 TGCGCCAGCAGCCCTAGAGCGGGCACCGGGGAGCTGTTTTTT CASSPRAGTGELFF
many . TRBJ1-5 TRBV20-1 TGCAGTGCCCGGGACTGGGATCAGCCCCAGCATTTT CSARDWDQPQHF
many . TRBJ1-1 TRBV19 TGTGCCAGTAGTATTAAGGCGCTGGGGACTGAAGCTTTCTTT CASSIKALGTEAFF
many . TRBJ1-1 TRBV10-3 TGTGCCAGCAGTGAACCGACTCCCATGAACACTGAAGCTTTCTTT CASSEPTPMNTEAFF
few TRBD2 TRBJ2-5 TRBV3-1 TGTGCCAGCAGTCCCTGGGGCCCGGGGGGGCCGGAGGAGACCCAGTACTTC CASSPWGPGGPEETQYF
. TRBD2 TRBJ2-7 TRBV27 TGTGCCAGCAGTCAACTAGCGGGAGGGCCGTCTGAGCAGTACTTC CASSQLAGGPSEQYF
. TRBD1 TRBJ2-2 TRBV12-5 TGTGCTAGTGGTTTTCAACAGGGGGCCACCGGGGAGCTGTTTTTT CASGFQQGATGELFF
many TRBD1 TRBJ2-5 TRBV6-1 TGTGCCAGCATCCAGGACAGGGTGGAAGAGACCCAGTACTTC CASIQDRVEETQYF
. . TRBJ1-1 TRBV6-5 TGTGCCAGCAGTTACACTCCAGGGTACCCTGAAGCTTTCTTT CASSYTPGYPEAFF
. . TRBJ2-2 TRBV24-1 TGTGCCACCAGTGGCCCCTTCGGGACGAACACCGGGGAGCTGTTTTTT CATSGPFGTNTGELFF
few TRBD1 TRBJ1-5 TRBV7-9 TGTGCCAGCAGCGGGGACAGCCGCAATCAGCCCCAGCATTTT CASSGDSRNQPQHF
many TRBD1 TRBJ1-6 TRBV6-5 TGTGCCAGCAGTTCCCGGGACAGAGATTCACCCCTCCACTTT CASSSRDRDSPLHF
. TRBD1 TRBJ2-7 TRBV29-1 TGCAGCGGTGGGGTCGGACAGGGTCAGTACGAGCAGTACTTC CSGGVGQGQYEQYF
. TRBD2 TRBJ2-5 TRBV20-1 TGCAGTGCTAGCCTATTCGCCGGGACTAGCGCTGAGTACCAAGAGACCCAGTACTTC CSASLFAGTSAEYQETQYF
few . TRBJ1-2 TRBV20-1 TGCAGTGCTTCATCCCCGGGGGGGACAACCTTCTATGGCTACACCTTC CSASSPGGTTFYGYTF
. . TRBJ2-7 TRBV9 TGTGCCAGCAGCGTTATCCGGGACGGTTCCTACGAGCAGTACTTC CASSVIRDGSYEQYF
many TRBD2 TRBJ2-5 TRBV20-1 TGCAGTGCTACTTCCTCCGGGACTAGCGGGATCCGAGAGACCCAGTACTTC CSATSSGTSGIRETQYF
many TRBD2 TRBJ2-7 TRBV12-3/TRBV12-4 TGTGCCAGCAGTTTAAATGGGGGGGCCTACGAGCAGTACTTC CASSLNGGAYEQYF
many . TRBJ2-7 TRBV12-3/TRBV12-4 TGTGCCAGCAGTTTAGGGAGGGGGCCCTACTACGAGCAGTACTTC CASSLGRGPYYEQYF
few . TRBJ2-1 TRBV20-1 TGCAGTGCCGCGCGACAGTACAATGAGCAGTTCTTC CSAARQYNEQFF
many TRBD1 TRBJ1-5 TRBV10-3 TGTGCCAGCAGTCACCGGACAGGGCCTAGCAATCAGCCCCAGCATTTT CASSHRTGPSNQPQHF
many . TRBJ2-5 TRBV4-2 TGTGCCAGCAGCCAAGCCGGAGCAGAGACCCAGTACTTC CASSQAGAETQYF
few . TRBJ1-2 TRBV19 TGTGCCAGTAGTTCGACAGCTTCTAACTATGGCTACACCTTC CASSSTASNYGYTF
. . TRBJ2-3 TRBV7-3 TGTGCCAGCAGCTTAGAGAGGTCAGATACGCAGTATTTT CASSLERSDTQYF
many . TRBJ2-5 TRBV24-1 TGTGCCACCAGTGATCCCCGGGACGTTCGAGAGACCCAGTACTTC CATSDPRDVRETQYF
many . TRBJ2-5 TRBV7-8 TGTGCCAGCAGCTCCCGATTACTAGGGAGCCAAGAGACCCAGTACTTC CASSSRLLGSQETQYF
few TRBD2 TRBJ2-1 TRBV29-1 TGCAGCGTTGCTACGGGAAGGACTAGCCCGAGCTCCTACAATGAGCAGTTCTTC CSVATGRTSPSSYNEQFF
. TRBD1 TRBJ1-1 TRBV10-3 TGTGCCAGCGTTGACCGGGACAGGGGAACTGAAGCTTTCTTT CASVDRDRGTEAFF
. . TRBJ2-7 TRBV7-2 TGTGCCAGCAGCTTAGCCTCAGGGGTAAACTACGAGCAGTACTTC CASSLASGVNYEQYF
. . TRBJ2-7 TRBV18 TGTGCCAGCTCACCCACCCGGGAGTTCTACGAGCAGTACTTC CASSPTREFYEQYF
. TRBD1 TRBJ2-7 TRBV9 TGTGCCAGCAGCACCGGGGACAGGGGCTACGAGCAGTACTTC CASSTGDRGYEQYF
many . TRBJ1-3 TRBV19 TGTGCCAGTAGTGCTGGACAGTTCTCTGGAAACACCATATATTTT CASSAGQFSGNTIYF
. TRBD1 TRBJ1-2 TRBV7-6 TGTGCCAGCAGCTCCCGCAGGGGGCAATACACCTTC CASSSRRGQYTF
many . TRBJ1-2 TRBV7-9 TGTGCCAGCAGCTTGTTACAGGCGGATGGCTACACCTTC CASSLLQADGYTF
many . TRBJ2-7 TRBV4-2 TGTGCCAGCAGCCAAGAGGGTGGGGGGCTCTACGAGCAGTACTTC CASSQEGGGLYEQYF
. . TRBJ1-1 TRBV6-6 TGTGCCAGCAGTCCCACTACAGGGTTCGCTGAAGCTTTCTTT CASSPTTGFAEAFF
. . TRBJ2-7 TRBV10-1 TGCGCCAGCAGTGAGGCAGGGGACGGCGACGAGCAGTACTTC CASSEAGDGDEQYF
many . TRBJ1-5 TRBV6-5 TGTGCCAGCAGCAGCGACATCATTGGTCAGCCCCAGCATTTT CASSSDIIGQPQHF
. TRBD1 TRBJ1-1 TRBV12-3/TRBV12-4 TGTGCCAGCAGCCTCCAGGGGGTGTGGACTGAAGCTTTCTTT CASSLQGVWTEAFF
many TRBD2 TRBJ2-7 TRBV20-1 TGCAGTGCCACCCAGGGGGGACTAGCGGGAGGACCCTACGAGCAGTACTTC CSATQGGLAGGPYEQYF
many TRBD2 TRBJ2-7 TRBV5-6 TGTGCCAGCAGCTTGGGGGGACTAGCGGAGTACGAGCAGTACTTC CASSLGGLAEYEQYF